A selection of T cell receptor beta chains follows, all from one sample in a study of graft-versus-host responses after intestinal transplantation. Using immunoSEQ multiplex PCR, the repertoire was profiled, and TCRdb retains in-frame clones only, with some absent. There are about 13,000 clones in the sample; more than 35% occur only once, and 0.85% to 1.3% lies in the top ten. Sequencing was performed on alloreactive CD4+ T cells from a mixed lymphocyte reaction culture, taken before intestinal transplant. All receptors derive from a human patient who received an intestinal transplant. Both conserved end residues are part of each CDR3. The order of the fields is D gene, V gene, clone size, J gene, CDR3 length, CDR3 protein, CDR3 DNA. D genes are given only for firm matches. Some rows have no size entry. The others give once, few or many, or a class for an expanded clone.

D: TRBD1; V: TRBV7-8; size: .; J: TRBJ2-5; length: 16; CDR3: CASSPNPGQGSETQYF; DNA: TGTGCCAGCAGCCCAAACCCAGGACAGGGTTCAGAGACCCAGTACTTC
D: .; V: TRBV7-2; size: .; J: TRBJ1-1; length: 13; CDR3: CASTPSRNTEAFF; DNA: TGTGCCAGCACCCCAAGCCGAAACACTGAAGCTTTCTTT
D: TRBD1; V: TRBV6-5; size: .; J: TRBJ2-7; length: 13; CDR3: CASRDGQGYEQYF; DNA: TGTGCCAGCAGGGATGGACAGGGCTACGAGCAGTACTTC
D: TRBD2; V: TRBV2; size: .; J: TRBJ2-5; length: 17; CDR3: CASSDPRGTPPGGTQYF; DNA: TGTGCCAGCAGTGACCCCCGCGGGACCCCGCCGGGGGGGACCCAGTACTTC
D: .; V: TRBV7-9; size: .; J: TRBJ2-7; length: 14; CDR3: CASSLAGGGNEQYF; DNA: TGTGCCAGCAGCTTAGCGGGGGGAGGAAACGAGCAGTACTTC
D: TRBD1; V: TRBV11-3; size: .; J: TRBJ2-7; length: 16; CDR3: CASSLNRGQGIYEQYF; DNA: TGTGCCAGCAGCTTAAACCGGGGACAGGGGATTTACGAGCAGTACTTC
D: TRBD1; V: TRBV30; size: .; J: TRBJ2-2; length: 13; CDR3: CAWSRQGTGELFF; DNA: TGTGCCTGGAGTCGACAGGGCACAGGGGAGCTGTTTTTT
D: .; V: TRBV10-3; size: .; J: TRBJ1-4; length: 12; CDR3: CAISKSDEKLFF; DNA: TGTGCCATCAGTAAATCCGATGAAAAACTGTTTTTT
D: .; V: TRBV4-2; size: .; J: TRBJ1-1; length: 16; CDR3: CASSQAGGTMNTEAFF; DNA: TGTGCCAGCAGCCAAGCGGGTGGGACAATGAACACTGAAGCTTTCTTT
D: .; V: TRBV18; size: medium-sized; J: TRBJ1-3; length: 14; CDR3: CASSPPTPGNTIYF; DNA: TGTGCCAGCTCACCACCGACACCAGGAAACACCATATATTTT
D: TRBD1; V: TRBV30; size: few; J: TRBJ2-5; length: 15; CDR3: CAWSVRFGDSETQYF; DNA: TGTGCCTGGAGTGTACGTTTCGGGGACAGCGAGACCCAGTACTTC
D: .; V: TRBV7-9; size: .; J: TRBJ1-3; length: 14; CDR3: CASSLVGEGNTIYF; DNA: TGTGCCAGCAGCTTAGTCGGGGAAGGAAACACCATATATTTT
D: TRBD2; V: TRBV18; size: .; J: TRBJ2-7; length: 15; CDR3: CASSPSGLVMYEQYF; DNA: TGTGCCAGCTCACCCTCGGGACTAGTGATGTACGAGCAGTACTTC
D: .; V: TRBV30; size: .; J: TRBJ2-1; length: 12; CDR3: CAWRALAYEQFF; DNA: TGTGCCTGGAGGGCACTAGCTTATGAGCAGTTCTTC
D: .; V: TRBV11-3; size: few; J: TRBJ1-2; length: 12; CDR3: CASSFSNYGYTF; DNA: TGTGCCAGCAGCTTCAGTAACTATGGCTACACCTTC
D: TRBD1; V: TRBV23-1; size: .; J: TRBJ1-5; length: 20; CDR3: CASSPGFRDRGRQSNQPQHF; DNA: TGCGCCAGCAGTCCGGGTTTCCGGGACAGGGGGCGACAGAGCAATCAGCCCCAGCATTTT
D: .; V: TRBV4-3; size: medium-sized; J: TRBJ1-1; length: 13; CDR3: CASSQAGITEAFF; DNA: TGCGCCAGCAGCCAAGCAGGGATCACTGAAGCTTTCTTT
D: .; V: TRBV7-9; size: few; J: TRBJ1-1; length: 13; CDR3: CASSLAGITEAFF; DNA: TGTGCCAGCAGCTTGGCGGGAATCACTGAAGCTTTCTTT
D: .; V: TRBV5-1; size: .; J: TRBJ2-3; length: 16; CDR3: CASSLIASPSTDTQYF; DNA: TGCGCCAGCAGCTTGATAGCTAGTCCTAGCACAGATACGCAGTATTTT
D: .; V: TRBV19; size: .; J: TRBJ2-7; length: 14; CDR3: CASKVDSLTYEQYF; DNA: TGTGCCAGTAAGGTTGACTCCCTAACCTACGAGCAGTACTTC
D: TRBD1; V: TRBV2; size: few; J: TRBJ1-1; length: 15; CDR3: CASSDSAGGYTEAFF; DNA: TGTGCCAGCAGTGATTCGGCAGGGGGTTACACTGAAGCTTTCTTT
D: .; V: TRBV9; size: .; J: TRBJ2-3; length: 15; CDR3: CASSHGDPSTDTQYF; DNA: TGTGCCAGCAGCCACGGGGATCCTAGCACAGATACGCAGTATTTT
D: .; V: TRBV30; size: once; J: TRBJ1-4; length: 14; CDR3: CAWSTWTLGEKLFF; DNA: TGTGCCTGGAGTACATGGACTTTGGGTGAAAAACTGTTTTTT
D: TRBD2; V: TRBV7-8; size: .; J: TRBJ2-2; length: 16; CDR3: CASSALAGGNTGELFF; DNA: TGTGCCAGCAGCGCCCTAGCGGGGGGAAACACCGGGGAGCTGTTTTTT
D: .; V: TRBV2; size: .; J: TRBJ2-3; length: 15; CDR3: CASRGQVTSTDTQYF; DNA: TGTGCCAGCAGGGGGCAGGTTACTAGCACAGATACGCAGTATTTT
D: TRBD2; V: TRBV28; size: few; J: TRBJ2-2; length: 17; CDR3: CASTRGLAGLNTGELFF; DNA: TGTGCCAGCACCAGGGGACTAGCGGGTCTCAACACCGGGGAGCTGTTTTTT
D: .; V: TRBV7-9; size: .; J: TRBJ2-7; length: 15; CDR3: CASSAGQTYTSGQYF; DNA: TGTGCCAGCAGCGCCGGACAGACCTACACAAGCGGGCAGTACTTC
D: TRBD1; V: TRBV12-5; size: medium-sized; J: TRBJ1-5; length: 17; CDR3: CASGLVAGQGTIQPQHF; DNA: TGTGCTAGTGGTTTGGTAGCTGGACAGGGAACGATTCAGCCCCAGCATTTT
D: .; V: TRBV6-6; size: .; J: TRBJ1-3; length: 15; CDR3: CASSYGGGRGNTIYF; DNA: TGTGCCAGCAGTTACGGGGGGGGCCGTGGAAACACCATATATTTT
D: TRBD1; V: TRBV27; size: medium-sized; J: TRBJ1-6; length: 14; CDR3: CASRKGATNSPLHF; DNA: TGTGCCAGCAGGAAGGGGGCAACTAATTCACCCCTCCACTTT
D: .; V: TRBV7-9; size: .; J: TRBJ1-1; length: 15; CDR3: CASSPSREAITEAFF; DNA: TGTGCCAGCAGCCCTTCACGGGAGGCGATCACTGAAGCTTTCTTT